This TCR beta chain appears in the sequencing data of a study of long-term antiretroviral therapy in people with HIV. Each sample contained roughly 0.95-10 million cryopreserved PBMC, thawed before DNA extraction. The V segment lost 0 bases and the J segment 11 bases; nucleotides outside the gene matches: 13. The CDR3 is 16 amino acids. Germline V CDR1 and CDR2: MNHEY, SVGAGI. Whole-study findings and limits: Controls exceeded HIV repertoires in CDR3 length range.

In the case of this clone: No antigen is known for it.

Survey-level immunoSEQ v3.0 assays were run. The assay was immunoSEQ multiplex PCR, and TCRdb's table has in-frame clones only and misses some. The sample records over 30,000 clones, about 85% being singletons. This material consisted of unsorted PBMCs, taken 1.9 years after starting antiretroviral therapy. The receptor was derived from a man younger than 35 with HIV. The gene calls are TRBV6-5 and TRBJ1-3; 7 nucleotides align to TRBD1. CDR3 in amino acids: CASSYSGQAARAAIYF. The CDR3 DNA reads as TGTGCCAGCAGTTACTCCGGACAGGCCGCTCGGGCGGCCATATATTTT.